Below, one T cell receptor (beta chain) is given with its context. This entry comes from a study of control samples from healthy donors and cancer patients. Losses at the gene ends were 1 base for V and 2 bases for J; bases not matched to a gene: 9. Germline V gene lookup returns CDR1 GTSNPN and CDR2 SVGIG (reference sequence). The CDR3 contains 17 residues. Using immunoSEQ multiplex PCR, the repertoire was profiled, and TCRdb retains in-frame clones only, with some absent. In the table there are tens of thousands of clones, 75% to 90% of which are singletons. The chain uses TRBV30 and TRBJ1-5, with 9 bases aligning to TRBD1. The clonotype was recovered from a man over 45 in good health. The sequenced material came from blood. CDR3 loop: CAWSARQGDGGNQPQHF. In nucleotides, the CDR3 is TGTGCCTGGAGTGCGAGACAGGGGGACGGGGGCAATCAGCCCCAGCATTTT.